A single sample gave rise to the 2 T cell receptor beta chains below, sequenced in a study of shared clonotypes between healthy human individuals. Only in-frame clones appear in the TCRdb table, and some are missing; sequencing was by immunoSEQ multiplex PCR. Among about 2 million clones listed, roughly 94% were seen once. Input material: naive CD4+ T cells sorted from blood. Described subset: CD45RA+ positively selected. The receptor set was obtained from a man aged 18 to 29 in good health.

V usage is TRBV29-1 and J usage is TRBJ2-7; D uncertain. V shed 4 bases and J shed 6 bases, with 16 bases lying between them. CDR3 length: 13 residues. Germline CDR1 reads SQVTM; CDR2 reads ANQGSEA. The CDR3 DNA sequence: TGCAGCGTTGCCAGCATGTTCCGAGGCGAGCAGTACTTC. It translates to CSVASMFRGEQYF.

The V call is TRBV14, the J call TRBJ2-1; tentatively, D is TRBD2 (5 bases). V was pared by 1 base and J by 2 bases, with 12 bases between. Germline assignment: CDR1 SGHDN and CDR2 FVKESK. The CDR3 has 16 amino acids. The chain's CDR3 is CASSQVGGSTYNEQFF. The CDR3 DNA is TGTGCCAGCAGCCAAGTGGGCGGGTCTACCTACAATGAGCAGTTCTTC.